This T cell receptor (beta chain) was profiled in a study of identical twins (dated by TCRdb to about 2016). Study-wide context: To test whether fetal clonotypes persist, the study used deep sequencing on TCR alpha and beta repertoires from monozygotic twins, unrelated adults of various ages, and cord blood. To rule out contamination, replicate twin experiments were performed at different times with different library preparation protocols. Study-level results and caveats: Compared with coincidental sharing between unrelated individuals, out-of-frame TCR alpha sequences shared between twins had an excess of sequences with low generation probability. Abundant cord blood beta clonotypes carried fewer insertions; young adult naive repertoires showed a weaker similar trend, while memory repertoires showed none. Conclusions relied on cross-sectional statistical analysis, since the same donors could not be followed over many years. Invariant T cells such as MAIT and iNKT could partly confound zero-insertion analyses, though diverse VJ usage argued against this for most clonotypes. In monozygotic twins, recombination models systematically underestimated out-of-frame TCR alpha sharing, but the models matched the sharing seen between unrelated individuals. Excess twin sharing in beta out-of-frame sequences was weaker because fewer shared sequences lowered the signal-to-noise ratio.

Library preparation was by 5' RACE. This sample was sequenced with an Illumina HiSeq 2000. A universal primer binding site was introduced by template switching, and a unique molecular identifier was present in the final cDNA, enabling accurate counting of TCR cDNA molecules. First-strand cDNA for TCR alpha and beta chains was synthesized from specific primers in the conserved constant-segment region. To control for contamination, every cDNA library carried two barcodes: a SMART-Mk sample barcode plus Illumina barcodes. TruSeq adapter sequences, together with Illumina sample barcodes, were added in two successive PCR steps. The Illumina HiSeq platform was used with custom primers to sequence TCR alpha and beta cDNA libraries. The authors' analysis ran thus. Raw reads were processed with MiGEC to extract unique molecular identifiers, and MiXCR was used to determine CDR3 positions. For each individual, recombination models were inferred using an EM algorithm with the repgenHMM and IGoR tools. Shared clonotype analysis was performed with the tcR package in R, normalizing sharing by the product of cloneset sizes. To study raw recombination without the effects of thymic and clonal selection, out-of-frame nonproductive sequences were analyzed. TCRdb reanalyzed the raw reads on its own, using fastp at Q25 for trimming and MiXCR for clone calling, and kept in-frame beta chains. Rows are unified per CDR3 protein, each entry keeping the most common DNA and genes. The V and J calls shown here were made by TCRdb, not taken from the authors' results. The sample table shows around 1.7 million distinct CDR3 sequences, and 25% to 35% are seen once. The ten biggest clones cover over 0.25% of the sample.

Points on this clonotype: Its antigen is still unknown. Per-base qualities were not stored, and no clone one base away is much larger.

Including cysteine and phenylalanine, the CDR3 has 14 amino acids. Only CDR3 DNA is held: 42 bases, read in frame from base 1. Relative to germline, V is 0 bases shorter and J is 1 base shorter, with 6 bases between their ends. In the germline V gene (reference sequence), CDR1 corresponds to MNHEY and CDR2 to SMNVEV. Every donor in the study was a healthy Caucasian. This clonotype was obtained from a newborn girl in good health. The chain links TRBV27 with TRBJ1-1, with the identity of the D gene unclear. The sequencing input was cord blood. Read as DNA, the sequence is TGTGCCAGCAGTTTATCCTGGGGGAACACTGAAGCTTTCTTT. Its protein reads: CASSLSWGNTEAFF.